The source of this T cell receptor beta chain is a study of shared clonotypes between healthy human individuals. Study conclusions and caveats: Larger richness was generally estimated for naive than memory subsets. In contrast to clonotypes shared by all four donors, non-shared clonotypes had lower generation probabilities.

Germline-derived CDR1 and CDR2 are SGHRS and YFSETQ. J was trimmed by 5 bases and V by 0 bases; bases with no gene match: 11. The CDR3 is 16 residues long. Only one count was recorded for this clone. The antigen is undetermined. Terminally differentiated effector memory CD45RA+ cells were excluded by CCR7 positive selection of CD45RO-negative cells. Every subset had its genomic DNA shared out evenly among several immunoSEQ plates. Replicate sorted-subset PCRs were loaded with around 200 ng DNA, about 28,000 T cell genomes. The assay was immunoSEQ multiplex PCR, and TCRdb's table has in-frame clones only and misses some. The repertoire holds about 600,000 clones, with 95% to 98% as singletons.

The sequence derives from a young man in good health. Sample: naive CD8+ T cells sorted from blood. The chain is built from TRBV5-1 and TRBJ2-7; TRBD2 aligns across 7 bases. The CDR3 nucleotides read TGCGCCAGCAGCTTGGGTCGCGGGGGATTTGTTCACGAGCAGTACTTC. Its protein is CASSLGRGGFVHEQYF.